This T cell receptor (beta chain) is from a study of blood T cell repertoires in COVID-19. Background on the study: COVID-19 samples collected from the United States, Italy and Spain covered acute and convalescent phases. PBMCs, B-cell-depleted T cells, or T cells were the source of the cDNA or gDNA that made up the material.

Per the study methods: Amplifying reference gene primers gave estimates of nucleated cell counts. The data were produced by immunoSEQ multiplex PCR, yet TCRdb's version contains in-frame clones alone and is incomplete. The V and J calls and clone size are taken from that table; D and trimming were inferred from the DNA. The sample comprises fewer than 110,000 clones, 70% to 90% of which are singletons, and 3% to 3.5% rests with the top ten. The CDR3 totals 18 residues. Germline CDR1 reads PRHDT; CDR2 reads FYEKMQ (reference sequence). With 6 bases removed from V and 3 bases from J, the gap between germline ends came to 23 bases. This clone was seen a handful of times.

The sequenced sample consisted of peripheral blood. V and J are TRBV13 and TRBJ2-2; D ambiguous. The sequence came from a human donor in a cohort sampled during active COVID-19. The CDR3 region has the DNA TGTGCCAGCAGTACTTTCGACCAAGCCGACGCGGACACCGGGGAGCTGTTTTTT. This translates into CASSTFDQADADTGELFF.